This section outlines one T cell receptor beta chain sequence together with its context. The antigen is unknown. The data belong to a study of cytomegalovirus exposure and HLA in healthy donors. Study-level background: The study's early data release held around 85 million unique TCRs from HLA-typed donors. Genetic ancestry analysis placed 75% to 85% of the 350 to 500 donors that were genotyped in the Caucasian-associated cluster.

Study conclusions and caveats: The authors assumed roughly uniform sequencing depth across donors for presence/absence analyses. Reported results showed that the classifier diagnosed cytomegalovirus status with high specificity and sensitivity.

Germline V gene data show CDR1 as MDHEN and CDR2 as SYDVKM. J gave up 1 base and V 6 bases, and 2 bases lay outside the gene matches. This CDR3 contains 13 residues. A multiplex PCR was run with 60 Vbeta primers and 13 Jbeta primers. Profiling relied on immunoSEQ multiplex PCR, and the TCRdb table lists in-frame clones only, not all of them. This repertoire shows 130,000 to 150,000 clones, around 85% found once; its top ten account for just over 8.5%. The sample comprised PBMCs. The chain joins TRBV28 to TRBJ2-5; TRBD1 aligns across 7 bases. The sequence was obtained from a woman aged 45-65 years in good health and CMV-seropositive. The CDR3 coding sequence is TGTGCCAGCAGGGGGACAGCCCAAGAGACCCAGTACTTC. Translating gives CASRGTAQETQYF.